The clone carrying this TCR beta chain was seen many times. These data are taken from a study of identical twins. TCRdb fed the 5' RACE reads into MiXCR, producing one record per CDR3 protein. The sample includes around 230,000 distinct CDR3 sequences, 5% to 7% of them seen just once. V was cut by 3 bases and J by 3 bases, with 10 bases left in between. The CDR3 length is 14 residues. The V gene's germline CDR1 is SGHRS and CDR2 YFSETQ. The same data also went into a second study, on T cells expressing NK-cell markers.

The sequenced sample consisted of CD8+ T cells sorted from blood. The rearrangement joins TRBV5-1 to TRBJ2-1; unclear D gene. The origin of this receptor is a young woman in good health. CDR3 in DNA: TGCGCCAGCAGCTCGAGCACCCACTACAATGAGCAGTTCTTC. Translating it yields CASSSSTHYNEQFF.